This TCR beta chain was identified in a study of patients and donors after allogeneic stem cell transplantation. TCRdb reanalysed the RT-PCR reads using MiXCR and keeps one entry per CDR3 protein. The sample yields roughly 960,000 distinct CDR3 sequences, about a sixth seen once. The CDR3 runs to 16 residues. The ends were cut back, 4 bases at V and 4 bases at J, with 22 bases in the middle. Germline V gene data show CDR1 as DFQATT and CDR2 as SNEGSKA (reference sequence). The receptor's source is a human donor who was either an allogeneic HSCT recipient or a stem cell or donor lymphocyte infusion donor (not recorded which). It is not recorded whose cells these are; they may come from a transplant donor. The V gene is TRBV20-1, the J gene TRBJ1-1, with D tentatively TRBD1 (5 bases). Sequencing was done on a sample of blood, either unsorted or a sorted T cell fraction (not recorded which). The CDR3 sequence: CSATFPGPDAATEAFF. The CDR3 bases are TGCAGTGCTACTTTTCCGGGACCTGATGCGGCCACTGAAGCTTTCTTT.